This T cell receptor (beta chain) was sequenced during a study of blood T cell repertoires in COVID-19. Looking at the study overall: Donors in the United States, Italy and Spain gave samples during acute or convalescent COVID-19.

CDR1 and CDR2 (germline): LNHDA, SQIVND (reference sequence). The CDR3 sequence is 15 residues long. V gave up 1 base and J gave up 4 bases; unmatched junction bases: 6. Libraries were prepared by immunoSEQ multiplex PCR; TCRdb keeps only in-frame clonotypes and omits some of them. The table has 55,000 to 85,000 clones, roughly 84% seen once. This receptor was obtained from a woman between 18 and 30 years old with acute or convalescent COVID-19. Sequenced: peripheral blood. V usage is TRBV19 and J usage is TRBJ1-2; TRBD1 matches at 7 bases. Here the CDR3 reads CASSIGTGQPYGYTF. As DNA, the CDR3 is TGTGCCAGTAGTATAGGTACGGGACAGCCCTATGGCTACACCTTC.